This is a list of T cell receptor beta chains from one sample in a study of cytomegalovirus exposure and HLA in healthy donors. Clones were read by immunoSEQ multiplex PCR, and TCRdb kept only the in-frame ones, dropping some. This sample yields around 400,000 clones, of which roughly 89% are seen a single time; under 0.9% belongs to the top ten. The material sequenced was PBMCs. These receptors all come from a woman between 18 and 29 years old in good health and CMV-seronegative. Each CDR3 is given with its conserved first and last residue. A D gene is named only where the DNA matches it firmly. The listing skips clone size in some rows; elsewhere it reads once, few, many or a size class.

d_call: .; v_call: TRBV2; clone_size: .; j_call: TRBJ2-1; cdr3_aa: CASGESYNEQFF; cdr3_nt: TGTGCCAGCGGGGAGTCCTACAATGAGCAGTTCTTC
d_call: TRBD2; v_call: TRBV9; clone_size: .; j_call: TRBJ2-2; cdr3_aa: CASPFLSGGGTGELFF; cdr3_nt: TGTGCCAGTCCTTTCCTTAGCGGGGGCGGGACCGGGGAGCTGTTTTTT
d_call: .; v_call: TRBV2; clone_size: few; j_call: TRBJ2-7; cdr3_aa: CASKGVNYEQYF; cdr3_nt: TGTGCCAGCAAGGGGGTGAACTACGAGCAGTACTTC
d_call: TRBD2; v_call: TRBV27; clone_size: .; j_call: TRBJ2-3; cdr3_aa: CASSRLAGYTDTQYF; cdr3_nt: TGTGCCAGCAGCCGACTAGCGGGGTACACAGATACGCAGTATTTT
d_call: .; v_call: TRBV28; clone_size: .; j_call: TRBJ1-4; cdr3_aa: CASRGSQAGEKLFF; cdr3_nt: TGTGCCAGCAGAGGAAGTCAGGCTGGGGAAAAACTGTTTTTT
d_call: TRBD1; v_call: TRBV5-5; clone_size: .; j_call: TRBJ1-3; cdr3_aa: CASSDRRTGIDFSGNTIYF; cdr3_nt: TGTGCCAGCAGCGACCGTCGGACAGGTATTGACTTCTCTGGAAACACCATATATTTT
d_call: .; v_call: TRBV6-1; clone_size: .; j_call: TRBJ1-2; cdr3_aa: CASSERTSYGYTF; cdr3_nt: TGTGCCAGCAGTGAGAGAACCTCCTATGGCTACACCTTC
d_call: TRBD2; v_call: TRBV9; clone_size: .; j_call: TRBJ2-5; cdr3_aa: CASSADGGRAQYF; cdr3_nt: TGTGCCAGCAGCGCGGACGGGGGGAGAGCCCAGTACTTC
d_call: TRBD1; v_call: TRBV11-2; clone_size: .; j_call: TRBJ2-7; cdr3_aa: CASSLDLGQGLLGEQYF; cdr3_nt: TGTGCCAGCAGCTTAGATCTCGGACAGGGCCTCTTGGGAGAGCAGTACTTC
d_call: TRBD2; v_call: TRBV27; clone_size: .; j_call: TRBJ2-5; cdr3_aa: CASSFSASGGAETQYF; cdr3_nt: TGTGCCAGCAGTTTCTCGGCTAGCGGGGGGGCAGAGACCCAGTACTTC
d_call: TRBD1; v_call: TRBV6-1; clone_size: .; j_call: TRBJ2-7; cdr3_aa: CASRRDSSYEQYF; cdr3_nt: TGTGCCAGCAGGAGGGACAGCTCCTACGAGCAGTACTTC
d_call: .; v_call: TRBV30; clone_size: .; j_call: TRBJ1-2; cdr3_aa: CAWGPLPGYTF; cdr3_nt: TGTGCCTGGGGGCCCCTGCCTGGCTACACCTTC
d_call: .; v_call: TRBV30; clone_size: .; j_call: TRBJ1-2; cdr3_aa: CAWSLTPSGNYGYTF; cdr3_nt: TGTGCCTGGAGCCTCACCCCTTCAGGAAACTATGGCTACACCTTC
d_call: .; v_call: TRBV11-2; clone_size: .; j_call: TRBJ2-7; cdr3_aa: CASSLVRGEQYF; cdr3_nt: TGTGCCAGCAGCTTAGTCCGAGGGGAGCAGTACTTC
d_call: TRBD2; v_call: TRBV28; clone_size: .; j_call: TRBJ2-1; cdr3_aa: CASSLMTSVDNEQFF; cdr3_nt: TGTGCCAGCAGTTTAATGACTAGCGTCGACAATGAGCAGTTCTTC
d_call: TRBD2; v_call: TRBV11-2; clone_size: .; j_call: TRBJ2-1; cdr3_aa: CASSSIAGDEQFF; cdr3_nt: TGTGCCAGCAGTAGTATAGCGGGGGATGAGCAGTTCTTC
d_call: .; v_call: TRBV6-5; clone_size: .; j_call: TRBJ2-1; cdr3_aa: CASSYNRVGGNEQFF; cdr3_nt: TGTGCCAGCAGTTACAACAGGGTAGGGGGCAATGAGCAGTTCTTC
d_call: .; v_call: TRBV7-8; clone_size: .; j_call: TRBJ2-2; cdr3_aa: CASSFTNTGELFF; cdr3_nt: TGTGCCAGCAGCTTTACGAACACCGGGGAGCTGTTTTTT
d_call: .; v_call: TRBV2; clone_size: .; j_call: TRBJ1-1; cdr3_aa: CASSRGNMNTEAFF; cdr3_nt: TGTGCCAGCAGCCGGGGTAACATGAACACTGAAGCTTTCTTT
d_call: .; v_call: TRBV29-1; clone_size: .; j_call: TRBJ2-3; cdr3_aa: CSVGASGQGLDTQYF; cdr3_nt: TGCAGCGTTGGAGCTAGCGGACAGGGTCTGGATACGCAGTATTTT
d_call: TRBD1; v_call: TRBV18; clone_size: .; j_call: TRBJ2-2; cdr3_aa: CASSPRQGGVSGELFF; cdr3_nt: TGTGCCAGCTCACCGAGACAGGGGGGAGTGTCCGGGGAGCTGTTTTTT
d_call: .; v_call: TRBV4-2; clone_size: .; j_call: TRBJ1-4; cdr3_aa: CASSHPGRDGDEKLFF; cdr3_nt: TGTGCCAGCAGCCACCCAGGGAGGGACGGGGATGAAAAACTGTTTTTT
d_call: .; v_call: TRBV27; clone_size: .; j_call: TRBJ2-2; cdr3_aa: CASSDSPRTANTGELFF; cdr3_nt: TGTGCCAGCAGCGACAGCCCCAGGACGGCAAACACCGGGGAGCTGTTTTTT
d_call: TRBD1; v_call: TRBV27; clone_size: .; j_call: TRBJ1-1; cdr3_aa: CASSYGDRGTEAFF; cdr3_nt: TGTGCCAGCAGTTACGGGGACAGGGGCACTGAAGCTTTCTTT
d_call: TRBD1; v_call: TRBV2; clone_size: .; j_call: TRBJ1-2; cdr3_aa: CASRDDRGSNGYTF; cdr3_nt: TGTGCCAGCAGAGATGACAGGGGGAGTAATGGCTACACCTTC
d_call: .; v_call: TRBV19; clone_size: .; j_call: TRBJ2-7; cdr3_aa: CASSIAPGRGQYF; cdr3_nt: TGTGCCAGTAGTATCGCTCCGGGTCGCGGGCAGTACTTC
d_call: TRBD2; v_call: TRBV7-8; clone_size: .; j_call: TRBJ2-5; cdr3_aa: CASSLPNTERGSYQETQYF; cdr3_nt: TGTGCCAGCAGCCTACCGAACACAGAGCGGGGGTCCTACCAAGAGACCCAGTACTTC
d_call: .; v_call: TRBV5-1; clone_size: .; j_call: TRBJ2-3; cdr3_aa: CASSLASVTDTQYF; cdr3_nt: TGCGCCAGCAGCTTGGCTAGTGTGACAGATACGCAGTATTTT
d_call: TRBD1; v_call: TRBV30; clone_size: .; j_call: TRBJ1-2; cdr3_aa: CAWSGTGLQGYTF; cdr3_nt: TGTGCCTGGAGTGGGACAGGGTTACAGGGCTACACCTTC
d_call: TRBD2; v_call: TRBV27; clone_size: .; j_call: TRBJ2-7; cdr3_aa: CASSFGRPYEQYF; cdr3_nt: TGTGCCAGCAGTTTCGGGAGGCCCTACGAGCAGTACTTC
d_call: .; v_call: TRBV5-1; clone_size: .; j_call: TRBJ2-5; cdr3_aa: CASSSGGLMETQYF; cdr3_nt: TGCGCCAGCAGCTCCGGTGGTTTAATGGAGACCCAGTACTTC
d_call: TRBD2; v_call: TRBV6-6; clone_size: .; j_call: TRBJ2-5; cdr3_aa: CASSYGGGDAETQYF; cdr3_nt: TGTGCCAGCAGTTACGGCGGGGGGGATGCAGAGACCCAGTACTTC
d_call: .; v_call: TRBV28; clone_size: .; j_call: TRBJ2-1; cdr3_aa: CASNIFRRGEQFF; cdr3_nt: TGTGCCAGCAACATCTTCCGCCGGGGAGAGCAGTTCTTC
d_call: TRBD1; v_call: TRBV5-4; clone_size: .; j_call: TRBJ1-1; cdr3_aa: CASSSTGSGWNTEAFF; cdr3_nt: TGTGCCAGCAGTTCGACAGGGAGTGGGTGGAACACTGAAGCTTTCTTT
d_call: .; v_call: TRBV6-5; clone_size: .; j_call: TRBJ1-1; cdr3_aa: CASSPGREGTEAFF; cdr3_nt: TGTGCCAGCAGTCCGGGGAGAGAGGGCACTGAAGCTTTCTTT
d_call: TRBD2; v_call: TRBV7-8; clone_size: .; j_call: TRBJ2-1; cdr3_aa: CASSTSGMEQFF; cdr3_nt: TGTGCCAGCAGCACTAGCGGGATGGAGCAGTTCTTC
d_call: TRBD1; v_call: TRBV30; clone_size: few; j_call: TRBJ1-2; cdr3_aa: CAWAPGQTFGYTF; cdr3_nt: TGTGCCTGGGCCCCGGGACAGACTTTTGGCTACACCTTC
d_call: .; v_call: TRBV5-1; clone_size: .; j_call: TRBJ2-5; cdr3_aa: CASSLEATQGETQYF; cdr3_nt: TGCGCCAGCAGCTTGGAGGCAACTCAGGGAGAGACCCAGTACTTC
d_call: TRBD2; v_call: TRBV5-4; clone_size: .; j_call: TRBJ2-3; cdr3_aa: CASSLERGPDTQYF; cdr3_nt: TGTGCCAGCAGCTTGGAGCGGGGGCCAGATACGCAGTATTTT
d_call: .; v_call: TRBV28; clone_size: .; j_call: TRBJ2-7; cdr3_aa: CASSPRGASSYEQYF; cdr3_nt: TGTGCCAGCAGTCCGCGGGGTGCGAGCTCCTACGAGCAGTACTTC
d_call: TRBD2; v_call: TRBV29-1; clone_size: .; j_call: TRBJ2-2; cdr3_aa: CSVDPGGLAGTGELFF; cdr3_nt: TGCAGCGTTGATCCCGGGGGACTAGCGGGGACCGGGGAGCTGTTTTTT
d_call: TRBD2; v_call: TRBV9; clone_size: .; j_call: TRBJ2-1; cdr3_aa: CASSVGGSSGSDSYNEQFF; cdr3_nt: TGTGCCAGCAGCGTAGGGGGGTCTAGCGGGTCCGACTCCTACAATGAGCAGTTCTTC
d_call: .; v_call: TRBV11-1; clone_size: .; j_call: TRBJ1-1; cdr3_aa: CASSLILGGTEAFF; cdr3_nt: TGTGCCAGCAGCTTAATTCTGGGAGGCACTGAAGCTTTCTTT
d_call: .; v_call: TRBV30; clone_size: .; j_call: TRBJ2-3; cdr3_aa: CAWTRISTDTQYF; cdr3_nt: TGTGCCTGGACCCGTATTAGCACAGATACGCAGTATTTT
d_call: TRBD1; v_call: TRBV5-5; clone_size: .; j_call: TRBJ1-1; cdr3_aa: CASSQGGQGMGTEAFF; cdr3_nt: TGTGCCAGCAGCCAGGGAGGACAGGGGATGGGGACTGAAGCTTTCTTT
d_call: .; v_call: TRBV19; clone_size: .; j_call: TRBJ1-5; cdr3_aa: CASSIAGAGQPQHF; cdr3_nt: TGTGCCAGTAGTATAGCAGGGGCAGGGCAGCCCCAGCATTTT
d_call: .; v_call: TRBV6-1; clone_size: .; j_call: TRBJ1-6; cdr3_aa: CASSVSDSPLHF; cdr3_nt: TGTGCCAGCAGTGTCAGCGACTCACCCCTCCACTTT
d_call: .; v_call: TRBV5-1; clone_size: .; j_call: TRBJ2-3; cdr3_aa: CASSSRGLGGTDTQYF; cdr3_nt: TGCGCCAGCAGCTCCCGGGGGTTAGGTGGCACAGATACGCAGTATTTT
d_call: .; v_call: TRBV6-5; clone_size: .; j_call: TRBJ1-2; cdr3_aa: CASSFTAGDYGYTF; cdr3_nt: TGTGCCAGCAGTTTTACCGCAGGGGACTATGGCTACACCTTC
d_call: .; v_call: TRBV28; clone_size: .; j_call: TRBJ1-2; cdr3_aa: CASSSGTSVYGYTF; cdr3_nt: TGTGCCAGCAGTTCCGGGACATCCGTCTATGGCTACACCTTC
d_call: TRBD2; v_call: TRBV2; clone_size: .; j_call: TRBJ2-3; cdr3_aa: CAHGRRENTDTQYF; cdr3_nt: TGTGCCCACGGGCGGCGGGAGAACACAGATACGCAGTATTTT
d_call: TRBD2; v_call: TRBV27; clone_size: .; j_call: TRBJ2-1; cdr3_aa: CASSPGTSGGNEQFF; cdr3_nt: TGTGCCAGCAGTCCCGGGACTAGCGGGGGCAATGAGCAGTTCTTC
d_call: .; v_call: TRBV30; clone_size: .; j_call: TRBJ2-1; cdr3_aa: CAWSPGTSYNEQFF; cdr3_nt: TGTGCCTGGAGTCCTGGCACATCCTACAATGAGCAGTTCTTC
d_call: TRBD2; v_call: TRBV28; clone_size: .; j_call: TRBJ2-7; cdr3_aa: CASTTSGGSYEQYF; cdr3_nt: TGTGCCAGCACGACTAGCGGGGGGTCGTACGAGCAGTACTTC
d_call: .; v_call: TRBV7-3; clone_size: few; j_call: TRBJ2-6; cdr3_aa: CASSPDAGSGANVLTF; cdr3_nt: TGTGCCAGCAGCCCAGACGCAGGATCTGGGGCCAACGTCCTGACTTTC
d_call: .; v_call: TRBV5-1; clone_size: .; j_call: TRBJ2-7; cdr3_aa: CASSATGFAEQYF; cdr3_nt: TGCGCCAGCAGCGCAACAGGATTCGCCGAGCAGTACTTC
d_call: .; v_call: TRBV5-4; clone_size: .; j_call: TRBJ2-7; cdr3_aa: CASSLSRENDEQYF; cdr3_nt: TGTGCCAGCAGCTTGTCACGGGAGAACGACGAGCAGTACTTC
d_call: .; v_call: TRBV6-7; clone_size: .; j_call: TRBJ2-2; cdr3_aa: CASSYSEAHRGGELFF; cdr3_nt: TGTGCCAGCAGTTACAGTGAGGCCCATCGGGGCGGGGAGCTGTTTTTT
d_call: TRBD1; v_call: TRBV19; clone_size: .; j_call: TRBJ2-6; cdr3_aa: CASSIDTGTGSRWANVLTF; cdr3_nt: TGTGCCAGTAGTATAGATACGGGGACAGGGTCTAGGTGGGCCAACGTCCTGACTTTC